Given below is one T cell receptor beta chain in context. What it binds is unknown. This entry belongs to a study of cytomegalovirus exposure and HLA in healthy donors. Findings and caveats of the study: Available immune exposure information covered CMV serostatus only. The study assumed roughly uniform donor sequencing depth for presence/absence analyses.

Looked up from germline, CDR1 is SGDLS and CDR2 is YYNGEE. The CDR3 totals 15 residues. Losses at the gene ends were 1 base for V and 2 bases for J; bases not matched to a gene: 4. Amplification used 60 Vbeta primers and 13 Jbeta primers. Sequencing used immunoSEQ multiplex PCR; TCRdb keeps in-frame clones, though not all of them. There are around 65,000 clones in the sample, with roughly 4.8% held by the top ten. This clonotype was sampled from a man younger than 45 in good health and CMV-seropositive. Sequencing input: PBMCs. The rearrangement links TRBV9 to TRBJ2-3; TRBD2 agrees at 7 bases. CDR3 DNA sequence: TGTGCCAGCAGCGTACAGAGCGGGGTCACAGATACGCAGTATTTT. Translating gives CASSVQSGVTDTQYF.